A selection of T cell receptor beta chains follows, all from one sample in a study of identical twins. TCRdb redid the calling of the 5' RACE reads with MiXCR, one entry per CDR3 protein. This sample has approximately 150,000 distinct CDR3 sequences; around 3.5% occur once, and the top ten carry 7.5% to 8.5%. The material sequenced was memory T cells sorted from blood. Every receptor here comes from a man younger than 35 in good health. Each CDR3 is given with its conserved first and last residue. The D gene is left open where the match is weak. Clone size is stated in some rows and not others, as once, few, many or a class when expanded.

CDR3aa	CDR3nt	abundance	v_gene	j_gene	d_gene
CASSQSGTGRTDTQYF	TGCGCCAGCAGCCAATCCGGGACAGGGCGCACAGATACGCAGTATTTT	many	TRBV4-1	TRBJ2-3	TRBD1
CAWTTGGGLAKNIQYF	TGTGCCTGGACTACAGGGGGAGGACTAGCCAAAAACATTCAGTACTTC	few	TRBV30	TRBJ2-4	TRBD1
CASSWGTSWFF	TGTGCCAGCAGTTGGGGGACTAGCTGGTTCTTC	many	TRBV27	TRBJ2-1	TRBD2
CASSPLRGGGRAAEQYF	TGTGCCAGCAGTCCGCTTAGGGGGGGCGGGAGAGCGGCCGAGCAGTACTTC	few	TRBV11-2	TRBJ2-7	.
CASSNGLAGGILF	TGTGCCAGCAGTAACGGGCTAGCGGGAGGGATTCTCTTC	many	TRBV6-5	TRBJ2-7	TRBD2
CSARASGRAGGTDTQYF	TGCAGTGCTAGAGCTTCGGGGAGGGCCGGGGGCACAGATACGCAGTATTTT	.	TRBV20-1	TRBJ2-3	TRBD2
CASSQERGGSPLHF	TGCGCCAGCAGCCAAGAACGGGGCGGGTCACCCCTCCACTTT	many	TRBV4-1	TRBJ1-6	.
CASSPSGLPGSSTDTQYF	TGTGCCAGCAGCCCATCCGGACTTCCTGGATCGAGCACAGATACGCAGTATTTT	many	TRBV12-3/TRBV12-4	TRBJ2-3	.
CASSSYPGQGVSLSSYGYTF	TGCGCCAGCAGCTCATACCCGGGACAGGGAGTTTCTTTGTCTTCTTATGGCTACACCTTC	.	TRBV5-1	TRBJ1-2	TRBD1
CASSLWTGDQPQHF	TGTGCCAGCAGCCTCTGGACAGGGGATCAGCCCCAGCATTTT	many	TRBV7-2	TRBJ1-5	TRBD1
CASSSPGQGNYGYTF	TGTGCCAGCAGTTCCCCGGGACAGGGTAACTATGGCTACACCTTC	many	TRBV27	TRBJ1-2	TRBD1
CASSPGLTSGTDTQYF	TGTGCCAGCAGCCCTGGACTGACTTCGGGCACAGATACGCAGTATTTT	many	TRBV11-2	TRBJ2-3	.
CARGLGQGYGYTF	TGTGCCAGGGGATTAGGACAGGGGTATGGCTACACCTTC	many	TRBV2	TRBJ1-2	TRBD1
CSASGEETQYF	TGCAGTGCTAGCGGGGAAGAGACCCAGTACTTC	many	TRBV20-1	TRBJ2-5	.
CASSYVGSGELFF	TGTGCCAGCAGTTACGTAGGTTCGGGGGAGCTGTTTTTT	few	TRBV6-5	TRBJ2-2	.
CAWLYSYGYTF	TGTGCCTGGTTATACAGCTATGGCTACACCTTC	many	TRBV30	TRBJ1-2	.
CASSFSGRAGETQYF	TGTGCCAGCAGCTTTAGCGGGAGGGCCGGTGAGACCCAGTACTTC	many	TRBV11-2	TRBJ2-5	TRBD2
CASRNSFTGELFF	TGTGCCAGCAGAAATAGCTTTACCGGGGAGCTGTTTTTT	many	TRBV4-2	TRBJ2-2	.
CASRPIPTGELFF	TGTGCCAGCAGACCCATTCCTACCGGGGAGCTGTTTTTT	many	TRBV7-8	TRBJ2-2	.
CSAEDLSNQPQHF	TGCAGTGCTGAGGATCTTTCCAATCAGCCCCAGCATTTT	many	TRBV20-1	TRBJ1-5	.
CASSLGGKRAEAFF	TGTGCCAGCAGTTTGGGGGGTAAGCGGGCTGAAGCTTTCTTT	many	TRBV12-3/TRBV12-4	TRBJ1-1	.
CASSLVPIQGTLAKNIQYF	TGTGCCAGCAGCTTAGTTCCTATACAGGGAACCCTAGCCAAAAACATTCAGTACTTC	many	TRBV11-1	TRBJ2-4	.
CSARKPETQETQYF	TGCAGTGCTAGGAAACCCGAGACCCAAGAGACCCAGTACTTC	many	TRBV20-1	TRBJ2-5	.
CASSRSIQGTYEQYF	TGTGCCAGCAGCCGGTCGATACAGGGGACCTACGAGCAGTACTTC	many	TRBV11-2	TRBJ2-7	TRBD1
CASSPREYTGELFF	TGTGCCAGCAGCCCGCGGGAGTACACCGGGGAGCTGTTTTTT	many	TRBV3-1	TRBJ2-2	TRBD2
CASSLESGFYNEQFF	TGTGCCAGCAGCTTAGAATCCGGATTCTACAATGAGCAGTTCTTC	many	TRBV11-2	TRBJ2-1	.
CASSELSNTEAFF	TGTGCCAGCTCGGAACTCTCGAACACTGAAGCTTTCTTT	many	TRBV3-1	TRBJ1-1	.
CSVARAGDTQYF	TGCAGCGTTGCGCGGGCCGGGGATACGCAGTATTTT	few	TRBV29-1	TRBJ2-3	.
CASSQEEVPAVYTF	TGCGCCAGCAGCCAAGAAGAGGTGCCTGCGGTCTACACCTTC	many	TRBV4-3	TRBJ1-2	.